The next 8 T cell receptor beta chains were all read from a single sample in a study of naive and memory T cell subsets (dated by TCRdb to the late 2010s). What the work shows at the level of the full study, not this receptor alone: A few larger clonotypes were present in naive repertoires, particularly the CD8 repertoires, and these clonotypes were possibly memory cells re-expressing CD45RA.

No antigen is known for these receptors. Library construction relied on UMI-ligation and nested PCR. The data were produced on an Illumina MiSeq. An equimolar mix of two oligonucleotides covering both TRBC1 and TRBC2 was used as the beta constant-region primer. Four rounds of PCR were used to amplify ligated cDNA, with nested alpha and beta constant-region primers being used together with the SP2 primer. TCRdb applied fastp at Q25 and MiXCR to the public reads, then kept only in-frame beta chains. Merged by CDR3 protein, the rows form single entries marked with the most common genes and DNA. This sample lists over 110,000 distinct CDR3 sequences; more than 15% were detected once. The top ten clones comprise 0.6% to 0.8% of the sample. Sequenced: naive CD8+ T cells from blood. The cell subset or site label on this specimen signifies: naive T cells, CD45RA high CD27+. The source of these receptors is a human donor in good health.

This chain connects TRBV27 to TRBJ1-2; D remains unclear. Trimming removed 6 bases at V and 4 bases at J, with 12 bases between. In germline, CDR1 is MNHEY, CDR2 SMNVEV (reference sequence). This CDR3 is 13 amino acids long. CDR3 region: CASRAGVLYGYTF. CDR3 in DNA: TGTGCCAGCAGGGCAGGCGTTCTCTATGGCTACACCTTC.

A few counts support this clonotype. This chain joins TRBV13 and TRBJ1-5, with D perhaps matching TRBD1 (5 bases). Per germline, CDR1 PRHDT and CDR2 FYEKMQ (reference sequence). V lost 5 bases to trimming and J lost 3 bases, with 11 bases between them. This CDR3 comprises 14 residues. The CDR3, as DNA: TGTGCCAGCAGCCAACGAGGGGCCAATCAGCCCCAGCATTTT. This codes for CASSQRGANQPQHF.

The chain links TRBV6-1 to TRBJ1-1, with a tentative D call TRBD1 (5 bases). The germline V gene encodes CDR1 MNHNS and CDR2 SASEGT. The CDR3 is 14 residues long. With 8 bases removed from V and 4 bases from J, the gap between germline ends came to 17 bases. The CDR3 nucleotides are TGTGCCAGCGGGTTAAGGGGCCGGGCCACTGAAGCTTTCTTT. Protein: CASGLRGRATEAFF.

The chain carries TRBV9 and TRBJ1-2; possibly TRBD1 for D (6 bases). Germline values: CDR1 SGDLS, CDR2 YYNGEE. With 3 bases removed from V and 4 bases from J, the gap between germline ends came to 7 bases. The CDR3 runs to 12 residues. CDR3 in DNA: TGTGCCAGCAGCGGGACAGCCTATGGCTACACCTTC. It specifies CASSGTAYGYTF.

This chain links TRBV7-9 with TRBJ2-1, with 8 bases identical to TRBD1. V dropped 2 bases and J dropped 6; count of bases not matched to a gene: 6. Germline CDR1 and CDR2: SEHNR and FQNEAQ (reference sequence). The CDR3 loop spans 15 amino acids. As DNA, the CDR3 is TGTGCCAGCAGCTTACCCGACAGGGGCTTCAATGAGCAGTTCTTC. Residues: CASSLPDRGFNEQFF.

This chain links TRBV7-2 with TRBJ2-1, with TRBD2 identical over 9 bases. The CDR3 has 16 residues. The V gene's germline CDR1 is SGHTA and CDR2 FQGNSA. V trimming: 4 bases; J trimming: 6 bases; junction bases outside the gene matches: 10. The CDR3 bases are TGTGCCAGCAGCTATCTACTGGCGGGAGGGTTCAATGAGCAGTTCTTC. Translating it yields CASSYLLAGGFNEQFF.

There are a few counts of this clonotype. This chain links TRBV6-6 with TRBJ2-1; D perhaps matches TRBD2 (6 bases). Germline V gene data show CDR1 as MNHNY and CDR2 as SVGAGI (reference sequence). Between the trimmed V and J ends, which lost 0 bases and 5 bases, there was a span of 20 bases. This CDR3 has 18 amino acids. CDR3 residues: CASSYSTPGEEAHNEQFF. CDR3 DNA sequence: TGTGCCAGCAGTTACTCCACCCCTGGGGAGGAGGCCCACAATGAGCAGTTCTTC.

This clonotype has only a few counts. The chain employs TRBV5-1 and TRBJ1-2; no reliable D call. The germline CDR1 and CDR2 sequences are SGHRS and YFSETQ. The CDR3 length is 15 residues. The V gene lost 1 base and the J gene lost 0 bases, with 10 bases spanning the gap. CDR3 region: CASSLFPESNYGYTF. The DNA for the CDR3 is TGCGCCAGCAGCTTGTTCCCAGAGTCTAACTATGGCTACACCTTC.